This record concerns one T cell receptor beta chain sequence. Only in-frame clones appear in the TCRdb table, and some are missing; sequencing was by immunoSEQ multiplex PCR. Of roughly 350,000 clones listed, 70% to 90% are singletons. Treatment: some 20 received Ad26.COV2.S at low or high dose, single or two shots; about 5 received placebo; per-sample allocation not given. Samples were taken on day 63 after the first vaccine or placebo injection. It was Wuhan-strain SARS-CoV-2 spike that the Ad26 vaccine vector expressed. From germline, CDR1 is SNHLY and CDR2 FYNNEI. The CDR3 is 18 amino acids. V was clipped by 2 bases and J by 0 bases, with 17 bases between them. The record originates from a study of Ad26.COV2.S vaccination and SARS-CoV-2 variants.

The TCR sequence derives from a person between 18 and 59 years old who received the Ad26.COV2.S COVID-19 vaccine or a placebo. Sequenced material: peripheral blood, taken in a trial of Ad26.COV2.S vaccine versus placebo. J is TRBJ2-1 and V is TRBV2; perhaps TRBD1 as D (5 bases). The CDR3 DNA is TGTGCCAGCAGTGAAATAGAGTGGGGCCTGAGCTCCTACAATGAGCAGTTCTTC. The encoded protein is CASSEIEWGLSSYNEQFF.